The rows below give T cell receptor beta chains drawn from one sample of a study of T cell responses to AZD1222 COVID-19 vaccine. Measured with immunoSEQ multiplex PCR; TCRdb has only the in-frame clones, and not every one. The table records about 92,000 clones, around 90% of them present only once. The specimen was peripheral blood, collected on day 0 of AZD1222 vaccination. The receptors were sampled from an adult in good health. CDR3s include the opening cysteine and the closing phenylalanine or tryptophan. The order of the fields is V gene, CDR3 protein.

V: TRBV7-9
CDR3: CATIGGTEAFF

V: TRBV19
CDR3: CASSQLPVTNEKLFF

V: TRBV27
CDR3: CASSPGNEQFF

V: TRBV29-1
CDR3: CSVRQGTSGANVLTF

V: TRBV28
CDR3: CASSLGASGAIYNEQFF

V: TRBV3-1/TRBV3-2
CDR3: CASSPGTPQTNGYTF

V: TRBV5-4
CDR3: CASSGTENTGELFF

V: TRBV5-1
CDR3: CASRMFSGTSEQFF

V: TRBV5-8
CDR3: CASSFLVLDPNEQFF

V: TRBV27
CDR3: CASSLSGGLFPNQPQHF

V: TRBV24-1
CDR3: CATSYGEGGYTF

V: TRBV5-5
CDR3: CASTLMTGEGEKLFF

V: TRBV9
CDR3: CASSAGGRANYGYTF

V: TRBV28
CDR3: CASGVGYEQYF

V: TRBV29-1
CDR3: CSAGTNHIDNEQFF

V: TRBV28
CDR3: CASSLTQETQYF

V: TRBV14
CDR3: CASSQVGLNNEQFF

V: TRBV4-3
CDR3: CASSQESWAAYEQYF

V: TRBV6-4
CDR3: CAKIGQDGGRETQYF

V: TRBV7-3
CDR3: CASSLNGPRAGGRWAQYF

V: TRBV5-1
CDR3: CASSNLNPSGTGARNEQFF

V: TRBV9
CDR3: CASSVAHGTDGQQYF

V: TRBV9
CDR3: CASSFTGTPQGEQFF

V: TRBV6-5
CDR3: CASLLDRESYEQYF

V: TRBV27
CDR3: CASSLKGQYNEQFF

V: TRBV23-1
CDR3: CASGPTNNRAPNEKLFF

V: TRBV19
CDR3: CASSAGLNQPQHF

V: TRBV20-1
CDR3: CSAIWRSEQFF

V: TRBV6-5
CDR3: CASTGADGYTF

V: TRBV28
CDR3: CASRGTAPSTDTQYF

V: TRBV18
CDR3: CASSDVNYEQYF

V: TRBV29-1
CDR3: CSVELAGETQYF

V: TRBV5-1
CDR3: CASSPGHPEGYGYTF

V: TRBV28
CDR3: CASSSPLRFSLDTQYF

V: TRBV12-5
CDR3: CASEGANTGELFF

V: TRBV11-2
CDR3: CASSSSQWTGADSPLHF

V: TRBV3-1/TRBV3-2
CDR3: CASSLGWGARENTIYF

V: TRBV7-5
CDR3: CQEGRRSSTDTQYF

V: TRBV3-1/TRBV3-2
CDR3: CASSQEGARETQYF

V: TRBV7-3
CDR3: CASSLTVAVGQDTQYF

V: TRBV5-1
CDR3: CASSSERTGGSDEQFF

V: TRBV5-6
CDR3: CASSPSFLASGDNEQFF

V: TRBV15
CDR3: CATSRTNQETQYF

V: TRBV7-9
CDR3: CASSLGQDNYGYTF

V: TRBV5-1
CDR3: CASSLVGQGQNEKLFF

V: TRBV19
CDR3: CASSIPAGTTGNEQFF

V: TRBV7-2
CDR3: CASSLVGSAGGPNIQYF

V: TRBV10-2
CDR3: CASKTVGQPQHF

V: TRBV5-6
CDR3: CASSSWPNRETQYF

V: TRBV19
CDR3: CASSNIRTGGSYNSPLHF